The rows below give T cell receptor beta chains drawn from one sample of a study of shared clonotypes between healthy human individuals. Clones were sequenced by immunoSEQ multiplex PCR, and TCRdb holds only the in-frame ones, with some missing. Of roughly 1,500,000 clones in the sample, 95% to 99% are singletons; the top ten hold about 0.45%. Material: naive CD4+ T cells sorted from blood. The receptors here all came from a young man in good health. Both conserved end residues are part of each CDR3. Each record gives: V gene, J gene, clone size, CDR3 protein. Not every row has a clone size; where given, it reads once, few, many or a size class.

TRBV5-6	TRBJ2-1	NA	CASSLATSGGYNEQFF
TRBV7-8	TRBJ2-7	NA	CASSRSSGSRQNNEQYF
TRBV30	TRBJ1-4	NA	CALRQGAPPNEKLFF
TRBV7-3	TRBJ1-4	once	CASSFTGTPNEKLFF
TRBV18	TRBJ1-1	NA	CASSPITGEAFF
TRBV4-1	TRBJ2-7	once	CASSQENLDRGAIYEQYF
TRBV25-1	TRBJ2-2	NA	CASSVLENTGELFF
TRBV5-1	TRBJ1-2	NA	CASSSFRGANYGYTF
TRBV13	TRBJ2-7	NA	CASSLSWGQEITYEQYF
TRBV9	TRBJ1-1	NA	CASSVGLGENTEAFF
TRBV2	TRBJ1-4	NA	CASSELGGPVEKLFF
TRBV5-1	TRBJ1-1	NA	CASSLSGSPLGTEAFF
TRBV28	TRBJ2-1	NA	CASALAGKPYNEQFF
TRBV28	TRBJ1-5	NA	CASSLSGQGAHQPQHF
TRBV19	TRBJ2-7	once	CASSINGYEQYF
TRBV18	TRBJ2-7	NA	CASSPPSGVEQYF
TRBV2	TRBJ1-5	NA	CASSPSGQPQHF
TRBV6-5	TRBJ2-7	NA	CASSPHGGQAYEQYF
TRBV2	TRBJ2-1	NA	CASQKRLAGLSYNEQFF
TRBV6-6	TRBJ1-2	NA	CASSYGIGGGYTF
TRBV10-1	TRBJ2-2	NA	CASRPSGNTGELFF
TRBV5-1	TRBJ2-2	NA	CASSFQVPGGELFF
TRBV7-9	TRBJ2-3	NA	CASSHAGVDTQYF
TRBV14	TRBJ1-2	NA	CASSQLDTNYGYTF
TRBV27	TRBJ2-7	NA	CASSFRQGSPYEQYF
TRBV18	TRBJ1-3	once	CASSRQGSRGNTIYF
TRBV15	TRBJ2-1	once	CATSRDPIGARGNEQFF
TRBV14	TRBJ1-2	NA	CASSQEGQIYGYTF
TRBV6-5	TRBJ1-5	NA	CASSYPGQPQHF
TRBV18	TRBJ1-1	NA	CASSPRTGEAFF
TRBV10-2	TRBJ2-7	NA	CASVPGQGPYEQYF
TRBV6-6	TRBJ1-5	NA	CASSFSADQPQHF
TRBV15	TRBJ1-4	NA	CATSRRQGINEKLFF
TRBV18	TRBJ1-2	NA	CASSPRGADYGYTF
TRBV10-3	TRBJ2-7	NA	CAIGRREAGDEQYF
TRBV5-1	TRBJ1-4	NA	CASSQPDREGEKLFF
TRBV6-1	TRBJ1-5	once	CASSETLSNQPQHF
TRBV11-2	TRBJ1-3	NA	CASSFLGNTIYF
TRBV14	TRBJ2-3	NA	CASSHRVGDTDTQYF
TRBV5-1	TRBJ2-7	NA	CASSPGTGDYEQYF
TRBV2	TRBJ1-2	NA	CASSERALYGYTF
TRBV15	TRBJ2-1	NA	CATSRTTHEQFF
TRBV28	TRBJ1-5	NA	CASKLPDGDQPQHF
TRBV5-4	TRBJ2-1	NA	CASSSPGPTVHEQFF
TRBV11-3	TRBJ2-3	NA	CASSTRQGTDTQYF